The subject of this entry is one T cell receptor (beta chain). Its antigen is unknown. Germline is not matched at one junction end, which may reflect a read error. A library of TCRbeta sequences, prepared with unique molecular identifiers, was generated. TCRdb independently ran MiXCR on the PCR reads; one entry per CDR3 protein. The data show 600,000 to 700,000 distinct CDR3 sequences, 10% to 15% seen once. The CDR3 contains 13 residues. Germline lookup yields CDR1 SGHRS and CDR2 YFSETQ. This sample was taken from a study of T-cell reconstitution after alpha-beta-depleted transplantation in children. Findings and limits, study-wide: As was reported, about two months after transplant, alpha-beta T cells came from several hundred expanded graft clones. Recipient T cells and thymic progenitors that survived were the source of the high TCRbeta diversity seen at day 60 in some patients. At one year after transplant, newly produced T cells mostly accounted for T-cell counts and diversity.

The receptor was isolated from a girl between 2 and 10 years old with congenital amegakaryocytic thrombocytopenia, due to receive a stem cell transplant. The sample consisted of PBMCs, taken before TCRalphabeta/CD19-depleted stem cell transplant. This rearrangement joins TRBV5-1 to TRBJ2-1; no clear D. The CDR3 coding sequence is TGCCCCAGCAGCTTTACATCCTACAATGAGCAGTTCTTC. Protein: CPSSFTSYNEQFF.